This T cell receptor beta chain stems from a study of cytomegalovirus exposure and HLA in healthy donors. Study-level points and caveats: Three chains linked to CMV were shown in vitro to be specific for CMV antigens. Accurate predictions that matched the HLA-A and HLA-B alleles of most subjects were reportedly made from TCR beta sequences.

Comment on this clone: The antigen is not known.

This CDR3 region has 14 residues. The ends were cut back, 11 bases at V and 4 bases at J, with 17 bases in the middle. CDR1 is SNHLY and CDR2 is FYNNEI in the germline V gene. PCR used 60 Vbeta primers and 13 Jbeta primers. Produced via immunoSEQ multiplex PCR; TCRdb's table is partial and in-frame only. In the table there are approximately 190,000 clones, around 86% of which are singletons. The sample consisted of PBMCs. The V and J genes are TRBV2 and TRBJ1-4, with D unresolved. The clonotype comes from a man aged 40-49 years in good health and CMV-seropositive. The CDR3 DNA reads as TGTGCCTCCCGAGGAGGACGGAGTAATGAAAAACTGTTTTTT. It specifies CASRGGRSNEKLFF.